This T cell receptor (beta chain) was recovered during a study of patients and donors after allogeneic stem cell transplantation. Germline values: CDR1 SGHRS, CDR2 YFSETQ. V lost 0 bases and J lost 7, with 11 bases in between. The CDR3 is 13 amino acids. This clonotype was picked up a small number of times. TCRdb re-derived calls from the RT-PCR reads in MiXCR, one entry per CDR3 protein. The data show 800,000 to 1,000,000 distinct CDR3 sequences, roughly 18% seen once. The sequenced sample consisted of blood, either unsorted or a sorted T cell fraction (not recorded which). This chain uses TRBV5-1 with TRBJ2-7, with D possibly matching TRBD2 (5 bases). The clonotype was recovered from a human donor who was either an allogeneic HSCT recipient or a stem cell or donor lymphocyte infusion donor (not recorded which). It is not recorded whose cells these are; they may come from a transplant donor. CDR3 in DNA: TGCGCCAGCAGCTTGGATCTAAGAGGGGAGCAGTACTTC. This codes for CASSLDLRGEQYF.